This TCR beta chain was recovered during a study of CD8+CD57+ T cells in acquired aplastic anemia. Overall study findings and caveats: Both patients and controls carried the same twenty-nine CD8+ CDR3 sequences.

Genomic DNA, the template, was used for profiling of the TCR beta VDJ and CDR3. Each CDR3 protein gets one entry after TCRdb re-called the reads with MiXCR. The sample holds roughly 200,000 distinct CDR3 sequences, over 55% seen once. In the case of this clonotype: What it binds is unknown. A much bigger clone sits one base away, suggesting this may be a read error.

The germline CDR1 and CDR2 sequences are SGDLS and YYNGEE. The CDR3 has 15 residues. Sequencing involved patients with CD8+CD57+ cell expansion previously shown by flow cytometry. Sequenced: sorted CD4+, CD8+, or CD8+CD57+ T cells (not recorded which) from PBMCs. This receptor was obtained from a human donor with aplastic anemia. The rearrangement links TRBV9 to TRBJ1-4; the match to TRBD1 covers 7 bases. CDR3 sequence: CASTPGGAPGEELFF. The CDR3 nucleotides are TGTGCCAGCACCCCAGGGGGGGCCCCTGGTGAAGAACTGTTTTTT.